Detailed here is one T cell receptor (beta chain). Per the germline V gene, CDR1 is MNHEY and CDR2 is SMNVEV (reference sequence). V gave up 2 bases and J gave up 6 bases; unmatched junction bases: 8. This CDR3 has 17 amino acids. This record comes from a study of patients and donors after allogeneic stem cell transplantation. MiXCR was run by TCRdb on the RT-PCR reads, yielding one entry per CDR3 protein. Of roughly 880,000 distinct CDR3 sequences in the sample, approximately 19% were seen once. The sequencing input was blood, either unsorted or a sorted T cell fraction (not recorded which). The V gene is TRBV27, the J gene TRBJ2-1, with 12 bases lining up with TRBD2. The receptor comes from a human donor who was either an allogeneic HSCT recipient or a stem cell or donor lymphocyte infusion donor (not recorded which). It is not recorded whose cells these are; they may come from a transplant donor. In DNA form, the CDR3 reads TGTGCCAGCAGTTTAGGCACTAGCGGGAGGCCGACCAATGAGCAGTTCTTC. Its protein product is CASSLGTSGRPTNEQFF.